Shown below are 11 T cell receptor beta chains from a single sample sequenced in a study of T-cell reconstitution after alpha-beta-depleted transplantation in children. Unique molecular identifiers were used to barcode this TCRbeta library. TCRdb independently ran MiXCR on the PCR reads; one entry per CDR3 protein. The sample has 250,000 or so distinct CDR3 sequences; 20% to 30% are singletons. This sample comprised PBMCs, mostly from graft donor cells, obtained 360 days after TCRalphabeta/CD19-depleted stem cell transplant. The receptors stem from a female patient aged 2-9 years who had a stem cell transplant for congenital amegakaryocytic thrombocytopenia, so the T cells may come from the graft donor.

In this sample, this clonotype turned up a few times. The chain recombines TRBV20-1 with TRBJ2-1, with D perhaps TRBD2 (5 bases). V lost 6 bases and J lost 0, with 15 bases in between. Germline-derived CDR1 and CDR2 are DFQATT and SNEGSKA (reference sequence). This CDR3 is built from 15 residues. CDR3 protein: CSAPESGSSYNEQFF. DNA of the CDR3: TGCAGTGCCCCCGAATCGGGAAGCTCCTACAATGAGCAGTTCTTC.

The chain couples TRBV5-1 to TRBJ1-5, with 9 bases aligning to TRBD1. CDR1 SGHRS and CDR2 YFSETQ come from the germline V gene. This CDR3 has 15 amino acids. The trim removed 4 bases at V and 5 bases at J, leaving 7 bases unmatched. CDR3 in DNA: TGCGCCAGCAGCCCGGGACAGGGCGTGCATCAGCCCCAGCATTTT. Translated: CASSPGQGVHQPQHF.

This clonotype was detected a few times. The chain is built from TRBV28 and TRBJ1-4, with D maybe TRBD1 (5 bases). From germline, CDR1 is MDHEN and CDR2 SYDVKM. The CDR3 is made up of 15 amino acids. The V gene lost 6 bases and the J gene lost 0 bases, with 11 bases spanning the gap. The CDR3 DNA follows: TGTGCCAGCAGCCGACAGAGCGCAACTAATGAAAAACTGTTTTTT. Protein product: CASSRQSATNEKLFF. The full variable domain, in which reference TRBV28 and TRBJ1-4 provide the parts outside the CDR3, is DVKVTQSSRYLVKRTGEKVFLECVQDMDHENMFWYRQDPGLGLRLIYFSYDVKMKEKGDIPEGYSVSREKKERFSLILESASTNQTSMYLCASSRQSATNEKLFFGSGTQLSVL.

This clonotype came up many times. This rearrangement joins TRBV5-5 to TRBJ2-1; the D gene is possibly TRBD2 (6 bases). Germline CDR1 and CDR2: SGHKS and YYEKEE (reference sequence). CDR3 length: 14 amino acids. V lost 7 bases, J lost 4 bases, and 15 bases lay in between. CDR3 DNA sequence: TGTGCCAGCGGACGGCGGGAATCATACAATGAGCAGTTCTTC. Protein sequence: CASGRRESYNEQFF.

The V call is TRBV5-1, the J call TRBJ2-5; D call uncertain. Trimming stripped 3 bases from V and 1 base from J, with 13 bases between. The germline CDR1 and CDR2 sequences are SGHRS and YFSETQ. This CDR3 contains 15 residues. CDR3 sequence reads: CASSSARSAQETQYF. CDR3 sequence (DNA): TGCGCCAGCAGCTCGGCCAGATCCGCCCAAGAGACCCAGTACTTC.

This chain connects TRBV3-1 to TRBJ2-1; 8 bases are shared with TRBD2. V gave up 4 bases and J gave up 1 base; unmatched junction bases: 15. Germline V gives CDR1 LGHDT, CDR2 YNNKEL (reference sequence). The CDR3 is made up of 19 amino acids. CDR3 sequence: CASSPTPSGSGVSYNEQFF. The CDR3 DNA is TGTGCCAGCAGCCCTACTCCAAGCGGGAGTGGTGTATCCTACAATGAGCAGTTCTTC.

This clonotype has a handful of counts. This chain joins TRBV9 and TRBJ2-1; a possible D gene is TRBD1 (6 bases). V lost 4 bases, J lost 7 bases, and 18 bases lay in between. The CDR3 runs 15 residues. Germline lookup yields CDR1 SGDLS and CDR2 YYNGEE. This chain's CDR3 is CASSPITGIENEQFF. CDR3 bases: TGTGCCAGCAGCCCGATAACAGGGATCGAGAATGAGCAGTTCTTC.

The chain combines TRBV6-1 with TRBJ2-3; D call uncertain. Deletions cut 3 bases from V and 2 bases from J, with 12 bases between. This CDR3 is 15 amino acids long. The V gene's germline CDR1 is MNHNS and CDR2 SASEGT. CDR3 nucleotide sequence: TGTGCCAGCAGTGATTGGATCCAGTACACAGATACGCAGTATTTT. This sequence encodes CASSDWIQYTDTQYF.

The chain is built from TRBV15 and TRBJ1-5; D is undetermined. Germline V CDR1 and CDR2: LNHNV, YYDKDF (reference sequence). This CDR3 is 14 amino acids long. Trimming took 5 bases from V and 1 from J, leaving 9 bases between them. The CDR3 region is CATSPQRSNQPQHF. The CDR3, as DNA: TGTGCCACCAGCCCTCAACGGAGCAATCAGCCCCAGCATTTT.

The chain has TRBV5-1 and TRBJ1-1; D is unclear. Germline assignment: CDR1 SGHRS and CDR2 YFSETQ. CDR3 length: 14 amino acids. Trimming took off 2 bases at V and 1 base at J, with 9 bases between the two ends. CDR3 loop: CASSFQVSNTEAFF. CDR3 nucleotide sequence: TGCGCCAGCAGCTTTCAGGTCTCGAACACTGAAGCTTTCTTT.

Many counts were recorded for this clonotype. V is TRBV15 and J is TRBJ2-7; 8 bases line up with TRBD2. Per the germline V gene, CDR1 is LNHNV and CDR2 is YYDKDF (reference sequence). CDR3 length equals 16 residues. V trimming: 0 bases; J trimming: 3 bases; junction bases outside the gene matches: 7. DNA of the CDR3: TGTGCCACCAGCAGAGATAGGGCGGGGGGAGGCTACGAGCAGTACTTC. Protein product: CATSRDRAGGGYEQYF.